The present entry profiles one TCR beta chain with its context. Its target is not known. Profiling relied on immunoSEQ multiplex PCR, and the TCRdb table lists in-frame clones only, not all of them. The data show about 93,000 clones, 90% to 95% seen once. The data were obtained in a study of graft-versus-host responses after intestinal transplantation. CDR1 is SNHLY, CDR2 FYNNEI, per germline. The CDR3 consists of 17 residues. Deletions cut 8 bases from V and 0 bases from J, with 20 bases between. The receptor's source is a human donor who received an intestinal transplant. The sequencing here drew on unstimulated CD8+ T cells sorted from spleen or lymph node cells, taken before intestinal transplant. The rearrangement links TRBV2 to TRBJ1-5; D gene ambiguous. CDR3 loop: CASSRTRSGFSNQPQHF. In DNA, the CDR3 is TGTGCCAGCTCTCGGACCCGAAGCGGTTTTAGCAATCAGCCCCAGCATTTT.